This TCR beta chain was documented in a study of cytomegalovirus exposure and HLA in healthy donors. Comment on this clone: Its antigen is unknown.

Broader study findings: Using a false discovery rate of 0.05, a later analysis showed that 15,000 to 20,000 TCR beta sequences were associated with HLA alleles.

The CDR3 spans 16 residues. Germline trimming cut 3 bases from V and 2 bases from J; bases unmatched to any gene: 5. The germline V gene encodes CDR1 SGHRS and CDR2 YFSETQ. This PCR relied on a set of 60 Vbeta primers and 13 Jbeta primers. Method: immunoSEQ multiplex PCR; TCRdb's copy keeps in-frame clones and lacks some. This repertoire shows 130,000 to 150,000 clones, around 80% found once; its top ten account for about 5.2%. The source is a man aged 25 to 45 in good health and CMV-seropositive. V gene TRBV5-1 combines with J gene TRBJ2-3; 11 bases are a match to TRBD1. Specimen: PBMCs. The CDR3 DNA is TGCGCCAGCAGCTCGGGGACAGGGGGGGTCACAGATACGCAGTATTTT. Amino acid sequence: CASSSGTGGVTDTQYF.